This T cell receptor beta chain was documented in a study of OX40 agonist ivuxolimab in advanced cancers. Study-wide background: Those enrolled were 82.7% male, with a mean age of 60 years and ages from about 20 to 80.

Generated by immunoSEQ multiplex PCR, the TCRdb table keeps only in-frame clones and is missing some. The data show 40,000 to 45,000 clones, approximately 90% seen once. Baseline was the first blood sampling point, followed by cycle 4 day 1 and cycle 7 day 1. This CDR3 is built from 15 residues. Between the trimmed V and J ends, which lost 4 bases and 2 bases, there was a span of 14 bases. From germline, CDR1 is GTSNPN and CDR2 SVGIG (reference sequence). The receptor comes from an adult with an advanced solid tumor such as melanoma, head and neck, liver or kidney cancer. The chain is built from TRBV30 and TRBJ2-2; D gene unclear. The sample here was CD4+ or CD8+ T cells sorted from blood, taken in a trial of the OX40 agonist ivuxolimab. CDR3 in DNA: TGTGCCTGGAATAAGGGTAGGCCAAACACCGGGGAGCTGTTTTTT. Protein sequence: CAWNKGRPNTGELFF.